This T cell receptor beta chain was recorded in a study of blood T cell repertoires in COVID-19. In the study overall: Material from acute and convalescent COVID-19 was sourced from the United States, Italy and Spain.

This clone occurred a few times. The study recruited people aged roughly 18 to 100 years across under 25 US areas. Participants' own reports of clinical history determined their cohort assignment. How the authors handled the data: Amplification of reference gene primers was used by the study to estimate nucleated cell counts. Profiling relied on immunoSEQ multiplex PCR, and the TCRdb table lists in-frame clones only, not all of them. The DNA was the basis for D and trimming; V, J and clone size are from that table. The table includes roughly 180,000 clones, 65% to 85% detected once. The sample taken for sequencing was PBMCs or T cells enriched from blood (not recorded which). This sequence originates from a woman aged 40 to 50 with acute COVID-19.

The CDR3 spells CASTGTTGYYGYTF. Written as DNA, the CDR3 is TGCGCCAGCACCGGCACGACAGGGTACTATGGCTACACCTTC. The chain is built from TRBV5-1 and TRBJ1-2; 7 bases agree with TRBD1. The J segment lost 3 bases and the V segment lost 6 bases, leaving 8 bases of the junction unmatched. This CDR3 is built from 14 residues. Germline CDR1 and CDR2: SGHRS and YFSETQ.